These T cell receptor beta chains were read from a single sample in a study of response to subunit inactivated influenza vaccine. TCRdb analysed the RT-PCR reads with MiXCR anew, one entry per CDR3 protein. The sample shows 610,000 or so distinct CDR3 sequences, around 15% of them seen only once. The source was PBMCs from blood, collected about 12 days after vaccination. All receptors come from a man in his forties or fifties who received an inactivated influenza vaccine. Both conserved end residues are part of each CDR3. D genes are given only for firm matches. Expanded clones get a size class; other rows say once, few or many, or leave the size out.

TRBJ2-3,TRBD1,TRBV29-1,few,CSVRPGTGTGTQYF,TGCAGCGTCCGTCCCGGGACAGGGACAGGTACGCAGTATTTT
TRBJ2-5,NA,TRBV2,few,CASAGNRDGETQYF,TGTGCCAGTGCGGGGAACAGGGATGGCGAGACCCAGTACTTC
TRBJ2-7,TRBD1,TRBV4-1,NA,CASSQDTRTGPTRQYF,TGCGCCAGCAGCCAAGATACAAGGACAGGGCCCACTAGGCAGTACTTC
TRBJ2-6,NA,TRBV12-3/TRBV12-4,NA,CASSFLGSGANVLTF,TGTGCCAGCAGTTTTCTTGGCTCTGGGGCCAACGTCCTGACTTTC
TRBJ1-1,NA,TRBV12-5,NA,CASALVDTEAFF,TGTGCTAGTGCCTTGGTGGACACTGAAGCTTTCTTT
TRBJ2-4,NA,TRBV6-6,few,CASRLRTENIQYF,TGTGCCAGCAGATTGAGGACAGAAAACATTCAGTACTTC
TRBJ2-1,TRBD2,TRBV20-1,few,CSAPQIAGQLNEQFF,TGCAGTGCACCACAGATAGCGGGACAACTCAATGAGCAGTTCTTC
TRBJ1-3,NA,TRBV29-1,many,CSVSRDTSGNTIYF,TGCAGCGTCTCCCGGGACACCTCTGGAAACACCATATATTTT
TRBJ1-5,NA,TRBV10-3,few,CAISESIFWQPQHF,TGTGCCATCAGTGAGTCGATTTTCTGGCAGCCCCAGCATTTT
TRBJ2-1,NA,TRBV15,few,CATARGLTQDREQFF,TGTGCCACCGCCCGGGGACTAACCCAAGACAGGGAGCAGTTCTTC
TRBJ2-5,NA,TRBV9,few,CASSDPGFQGETQYF,TGTGCCAGCAGCGATCCGGGGTTTCAGGGGGAGACCCAGTACTTC
TRBJ2-7,TRBD2,TRBV3-1,NA,CASSQVGTSGRGEQYF,TGTGCCAGCAGCCAAGTCGGGACTAGCGGGAGAGGCGAGCAGTACTTC
TRBJ2-1,NA,TRBV7-6,NA,CASSLAPDLRYNEQFF,TGTGCCAGCAGCTTAGCACCGGACCTCCGGTACAATGAGCAGTTCTTC
TRBJ1-4,NA,TRBV20-1,few,CSARARTSATNEKLFF,TGCAGTGCTAGAGCCCGGACATCTGCAACTAATGAAAAACTGTTTTTT
TRBJ2-7,TRBD1,TRBV5-1,many,CASSLDTGGLYEQYF,TGCGCCAGCAGCTTGGACACAGGGGGTTTATACGAGCAGTACTTC
TRBJ2-3,TRBD2,TRBV7-7,few,CASSKEGGLAADTQYF,TGTGCTAGCAGCAAAGAGGGTGGACTAGCGGCAGATACGCAGTATTTT
TRBJ2-7,TRBD1,TRBV20-1,many,CSARDRVPLGYEQYF,TGCAGTGCTAGGGACAGGGTACCCTTGGGGTACGAGCAGTACTTC
TRBJ2-3,NA,TRBV29-1,few,CSARDGRADTQYF,TGCAGCGCGAGGGACGGGAGAGCTGATACGCAGTATTTT
TRBJ2-7,TRBD2,TRBV4-2,NA,CASSQDTGGAYEQYF,TGTGCCAGCAGCCAAGATACCGGGGGGGCCTACGAGCAGTACTTC
TRBJ1-1,TRBD1,TRBV12-3/TRBV12-4,few,CASSLGQGDTEAFF,TGTGCCAGCAGTTTGGGACAGGGCGACACTGAAGCTTTCTTT